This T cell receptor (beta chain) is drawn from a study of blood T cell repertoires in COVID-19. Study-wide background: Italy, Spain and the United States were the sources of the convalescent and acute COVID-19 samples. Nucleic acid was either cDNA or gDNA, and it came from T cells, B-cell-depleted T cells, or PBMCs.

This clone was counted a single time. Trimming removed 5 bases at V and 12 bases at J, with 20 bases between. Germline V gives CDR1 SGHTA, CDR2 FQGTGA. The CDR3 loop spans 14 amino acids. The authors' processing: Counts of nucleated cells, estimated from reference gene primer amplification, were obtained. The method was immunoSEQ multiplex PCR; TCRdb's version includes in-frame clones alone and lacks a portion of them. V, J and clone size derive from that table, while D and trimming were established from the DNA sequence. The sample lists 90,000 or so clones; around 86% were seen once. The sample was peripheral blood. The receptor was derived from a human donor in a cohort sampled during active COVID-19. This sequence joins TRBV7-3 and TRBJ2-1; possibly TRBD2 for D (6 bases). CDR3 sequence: CASSPPVTGAVQFF. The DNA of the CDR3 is TGTGCCAGCAGCCCCCCCGTGACGGGAGCGGTGCAGTTCTTC.